Listed here is a single T cell receptor (beta chain). This entry belongs to a study of blood T cell repertoires in COVID-19. On the study more broadly: PBMCs, B-cell-depleted T cells, or T cells provided the cDNA or gDNA that made up the material.

Residents of 20 to 25 US areas, aged roughly 18 to 95 years, made up the participants. Two negative PCRs, clearance, or symptom resolution were required of recovered Cohort 3 donors. Germline loops: CDR1 LNHDA, CDR2 SQIVND (reference sequence). The CDR3 runs 14 residues. The V gene lost 2 bases and the J gene lost 10 bases, with 15 bases spanning the gap. Original analysis: Estimates of nucleated cell counts were drawn from the amplification of reference gene primers. Clones were sequenced by immunoSEQ multiplex PCR, and TCRdb holds only the in-frame ones, with some missing. The DNA was the basis for D and trimming; V, J and clone size are from that table. The sample carries around 500,000 clones, around nine tenths recorded once.

V and J are TRBV19 and TRBJ1-3; D is possibly TRBD1 (5 bases). Sequenced sample: PBMCs or T cells enriched from blood (not recorded which). The clonotype comes from a woman between 40 and 55 years old who had recovered from COVID-19. The CDR3 DNA follows: TGTGCCAGTAGTATACTCGAACAGGAGACGACCATATATTTT. Amino acids: CASSILEQETTIYF.